The 21 T cell receptor beta chains reported below all come from one sample, sequenced in a study of Graves' ophthalmopathy and Graves' hyperthyroidism. Transcripts of RNA were the source for amplifying TCR beta CDR3 regions. In the first round, RT-PCR was carried out with HTBI primers, and a multiplex PCR formed the second round. TCRdb called the multiplex PCR reads again in MiXCR, with one record for every CDR3 protein. The table has about 200,000 distinct CDR3 sequences, 25% to 30% seen once; the top ten hold about 9.1%. What was sequenced was peripheral blood. Receptors originate from a man between 50 and 59 years old with Graves' ophthalmopathy.

This clonotype was recorded at least ten times. This chain links TRBV28 with TRBJ2-7; no reliable D call. The germline gives CDR1 MDHEN, CDR2 SYDVKM. V was trimmed by 7 bases and J by 4 bases, leaving 11 bases between them. The CDR3 spans 12 residues. This CDR3 is CASTHVGYEQYF. CDR3 nucleotide sequence: TGTGCCAGCACTCACGTAGGGTACGAGCAGTACTTC.

This clonotype appeared many times. J is TRBJ1-6 and V is TRBV12-3 or TRBV12-4, with D perhaps TRBD1 (6 bases). V lost 3 bases and J 10 bases, leaving 13 bases between the germline ends. The CDR3 loop spans 14 amino acids. The CDR3 DNA is TGTGCCAGCAGTTTCGGCCAGGGGAGATCACCCCTCCACTTT. This encodes CASSFGQGRSPLHF.

Ten or more counts support this clonotype. This sequence joins TRBV19 and TRBJ1-1; D is ambiguous. The V gene's germline CDR1 is LNHDA and CDR2 SQIVND (reference sequence). V was shortened by 5 bases and J by 2 bases, with 18 bases between the two germline ends. This CDR3 region has 16 residues. CDR3: CASSVDRGQVNTEAFF. CDR3 sequence (DNA): TGTGCCAGTAGTGTCGATCGCGGGCAGGTAAACACTGAAGCTTTCTTT.

The table lists this clonotype with many counts. V is TRBV7-9 and J is TRBJ2-7; 9 bases fit TRBD1. The CDR3 is 16 residues long. Germline trimming cut 3 bases from V and 2 bases from J; bases unmatched to any gene: 8. In germline, CDR1 is SEHNR, CDR2 FQNEAQ (reference sequence). The CDR3 protein is CASSFQDRGSPYEQYF. The CDR3 coding sequence is TGTGCCAGCAGCTTCCAGGACAGGGGAAGTCCCTACGAGCAGTACTTC.

This clonotype was counted at least ten times. This chain uses TRBV6-5 with TRBJ1-2; D perhaps matches TRBD1 (6 bases). Germline loops: CDR1 MNHEY, CDR2 SVGAGI. V gave up 6 bases and J gave up 6 bases, with 17 bases separating them. This CDR3 region has 14 residues. Here the CDR3 reads CASSSRTGTDGYTF. CDR3 in DNA: TGTGCCAGCAGCAGTAGAACAGGGACGGATGGCTACACCTTC.

This chain links TRBV11-3 with TRBJ1-2; no definite D call. Trimming left V 1 base short and J 12 bases short, with 15 bases between. CDR3 length: 13 residues. CDR1 is SGHNT, CDR2 YENEEA, per germline. The CDR3: CASSLGGSPAHTF. The CDR3 nucleotides are TGTGCCAGCAGCTTAGGCGGATCACCTGCCCACACCTTC.

This clonotype has ten or more counts. This chain uses TRBV6-2 or TRBV6-3 with TRBJ2-7; no clear D gene. The V end was cut by 7 bases, the J end by 2 bases, with 9 bases between. CDR3 length: 12 residues. CDR1 is MNHEY and CDR2 is SVGEGT in the germline V gene. The CDR3 region is CASTAPTYEQYF. Here the CDR3 DNA reads TGTGCCAGCACAGCCCCTACCTACGAGCAGTACTTC.

This clonotype was observed at least ten times. The chain uses TRBV10-3 and TRBJ1-6; no definite D call. V was shortened by 10 bases and J by 9 bases, with 13 bases between the two germline ends. CDR1 and CDR2 (germline): ENHRY, SYGVKD. The length of the CDR3 is 12 residues. This chain's CDR3 is CATQDGVSPLHF. The CDR3 DNA follows: TGTGCCACCCAAGACGGGGTTTCACCCCTCCACTTT.

This clonotype appeared a few times. The chain links TRBV12-3 or TRBV12-4 to TRBJ1-2; D is ambiguous. This CDR3 contains 15 residues. The ends were cut back, 2 bases at V and 4 bases at J, with 14 bases in the middle. The CDR3 is CASSLTDGIPYGYTF. Written as DNA, the CDR3 is TGTGCCAGCAGTTTAACGGACGGTATACCCTATGGCTACACCTTC.

This clonotype was observed at least ten times. V is TRBV6-5 and J is TRBJ1-2, with D possibly TRBD1 on 5 matching bases. This CDR3 has 11 amino acids. The germline V gene has CDR1 MNHEY and CDR2 SVGAGI. V lost 6 bases and J lost 5, with 7 bases in between. The CDR3 here is CASRSGYGYTF. The CDR3 DNA is TGTGCCAGCAGGTCAGGGTATGGCTACACCTTC.

This clonotype appeared many times. The genes are TRBV6-5 and TRBJ2-7, with D possibly being TRBD1 (5 bases). CDR1 is MNHEY and CDR2 is SVGAGI in the germline V gene. The CDR3 is made up of 14 amino acids. V lost 6 bases and J lost 4, with 16 bases in between. This CDR3 is CASRPPGYGYEQYF. CDR3 in DNA: TGTGCCAGCAGACCTCCAGGGTACGGTTACGAGCAGTACTTC.

This chain joins TRBV11-1 and TRBJ2-7, with 10 bases aligning to TRBD2. The length of the CDR3 is 16 residues. The V and J ends lost 0 bases and 2 bases, in that order; junction bases with no gene match: 4. Germline CDR1 and CDR2: SGHAT and FQDESV (reference sequence). CDR3 amino acids: CASSLAGLAATYEQYF. The CDR3 DNA sequence: TGTGCCAGCAGCTTAGCCGGACTAGCGGCTACCTACGAGCAGTACTTC.

This clonotype was counted at least ten times. This chain uses TRBV12-3 or TRBV12-4 with TRBJ2-2, with 7 bases lining up with TRBD2. J gave up 7 bases and V 7 bases, and 6 bases lay outside the gene matches. There are 13 residues in the CDR3. CDR3 amino acids: CASTPPGGGELFF. The DNA for the CDR3 is TGTGCCAGCACCCCACCGGGGGGCGGGGAGCTGTTTTTT.

This clonotype appeared many times. The chain links TRBV7-2 to TRBJ2-2; D uncertain. Germline V gene lookup returns CDR1 SGHTA and CDR2 FQGNSA. Trimming left V 5 bases short and J 6 bases short, with 10 bases between. This CDR3 is 13 amino acids long. CDR3 bases: TGTGCCAGCAGCCCGCAGGCCTCCGGGGAGCTGTTTTTT. It translates to CASSPQASGELFF. Based on the CDR3 plus reference TRBV7-2 and TRBJ2-2, the full variable domain is GAGVSQSPSNKVTEKGKDVELRCDPISGHTALYWYRQSLGQGLEFLIYFQGNSAPDKSGLPSDRFSAERTGGSVSTLTIQRTQQEDSAVYLCASSPQASGELFFGEGSRLTVL.

The chain is built from TRBV7-3 and TRBJ2-5; 12 positions agree with TRBD2. V lost 4 bases to trimming and J lost 1 base; unmatched junction nucleotides: 4. There are 16 residues in the CDR3. Germline loops: CDR1 SGHTA, CDR2 FQGTGA. The CDR3 sequence: CASSSGTSGFQETQYF. DNA for the CDR3: TGTGCCAGCAGCTCGGGGACTAGCGGGTTCCAAGAGACCCAGTACTTC.

V and J are TRBV11-1 and TRBJ2-5; 13 bases are shared with TRBD2. V trimming: 1 base; J trimming: 5 bases; junction bases outside the gene matches: 16. This CDR3 has 20 residues. Looked up from germline, CDR1 is SGHAT and CDR2 is FQDESV (reference sequence). In nucleotides, the CDR3 is TGTGCCAGCAGCTTAGGGCGACTAGCGGGAGGCTATCGGACAAGGGAGACCCAGTACTTC. Its translation is CASSLGRLAGGYRTRETQYF.

This clonotype was counted between two and nine times. The CDR3 region is CASSLTSGSFGELFF. DNA of the CDR3: TGTGCCAGCAGCTTGACTAGCGGGAGTTTCGGGGAGCTGTTTTTT. V usage is TRBV11-2 and J usage is TRBJ2-2; the match to TRBD2 covers 12 bases. The CDR3 covers 15 residues. Germline V gene data show CDR1 as SGHAT and CDR2 as FQNNGV. V lost 3 bases to trimming and J lost 7 bases; unmatched junction nucleotides: 3.

This clonotype was counted many times. The gene calls are TRBV7-8 and TRBJ2-5; D is uncertain. V shed 1 base and J shed 7 bases, with 16 bases lying between them. Germline V gene sequence: CDR1 SGHVS, CDR2 FQNEAQ. The CDR3 loop spans 15 amino acids. The CDR3 DNA sequence: TGTGCCAGCAGCTTAGTGGGCGTAGGGCATGGGACCCAGTACTTC. It codes for CASSLVGVGHGTQYF. Together with reference TRBV7-8 and TRBJ2-5, the CDR3 gives the full variable domain: GAGVSQSPRYKVAKRGQDVALRCDPISGHVSLFWYQQALGQGPEFLTYFQNEAQLDKSGLPSDRFFAERPEGSVSTLKIQRTQQEDSAVYLCASSLVGVGHGTQYFGPGTRLLVL.

This chain joins TRBV28 and TRBJ2-7, with D tentatively TRBD1 (6 bases). CDR1 and CDR2 from the germline V gene are MDHEN and SYDVKM. CDR3 length equals 13 residues. The V and J ends lost 9 bases and 1 base respectively, with 13 bases between them. This CDR3 is CASVPGHSYEQYF. CDR3 sequence (DNA): TGTGCCAGTGTACCGGGACATTCCTACGAGCAGTACTTC.

This clonotype showed up many times. The V call is TRBV20-1, the J call TRBJ2-2; D is undetermined. V dropped 4 bases and J dropped 6 bases, with 15 bases sitting between them. Germline V CDR1 and CDR2: DFQATT, SNEGSKA (reference sequence). The CDR3 runs to 14 residues. CDR3 DNA sequence: TGCAGTGCTAACAACATAAGAGGCGCCGGGGAGCTGTTTTTT. Protein product: CSANNIRGAGELFF.

This clonotype came up many times. V and J are TRBV7-9 and TRBJ2-5; 12 nucleotides match TRBD2. Per germline, CDR1 SEHNR and CDR2 FQNEAQ (reference sequence). This CDR3 comprises 16 residues. Trimming removed 5 bases from V and 4 bases from J; junction bases left unmatched: 8. This chain's CDR3 is CASSAGTSGYGETQYF. The CDR3 nucleotides are TGTGCCAGCAGCGCCGGGACTAGCGGGTATGGAGAGACCCAGTACTTC.